This T cell receptor (beta chain) derives from a study of OX40 agonist ivuxolimab in advanced cancers. Blood draws occurred at baseline, cycle 4 day 1, and cycle 7 day 1. Germline assignment: CDR1 LNHDA and CDR2 SQIVND (reference sequence). The CDR3 runs 13 residues. Trimming stripped 3 bases from V and 0 bases from J, with 5 bases between. Measured with immunoSEQ multiplex PCR; TCRdb has only the in-frame clones, and not every one. Seen here are 55,000 to 65,000 clones, approximately 79% observed once, and the top ten hold roughly 1.9%. Sequencing used CD4+ or CD8+ T cells sorted from blood, obtained in a trial of the OX40 agonist ivuxolimab. The chain links TRBV19 to TRBJ1-2; D ambiguous. The receptor was isolated from an adult with an advanced solid tumor such as melanoma, head and neck, liver or kidney cancer. This chain's CDR3 is CASSISANYGYTF. CDR3 in DNA: TGTGCCAGTAGTATTTCCGCTAACTATGGCTACACCTTC.